Sequencing of this TCR beta chain was carried out in a study of T-cell reconstitution after alpha-beta-depleted transplantation in children. V lost 1 base to trimming and J lost 3 bases, with 11 bases between them. The CDR3 consists of 15 residues. Unique molecular identifiers were incorporated into the prepared TCRbeta library. TCRdb itself ran the PCR reads through MiXCR, one entry per CDR3 protein. The sample records some 200,000 distinct CDR3 sequences, under 9.5% being singletons. The input for sequencing was PBMCs from the stem cell graft donor, taken from the stem cell graft. This chain connects TRBV12-3 or TRBV12-4 to TRBJ2-3; D is perhaps TRBD2 (6 bases). The clonotype was recovered from a human donor who donated a stem cell graft to a child with acute lymphoblastic leukemia. The CDR3 nucleotides are TGTGCCAGCAGTTTAGAACTTAGCGGAACAGATACGCAGTATTTT. Translating gives CASSLELSGTDTQYF.